This T cell receptor (beta chain) was documented in a study of radiotherapy plus CTLA-4 blockade in lung cancer. Points from the study as a whole: Alongside interferon-beta, early blood T cell clone dynamics were reportedly the best predictor of response. Clones derived from tumor TCRs expanded in blood after radiotherapy plus ipilimumab.

Notes on this clone: No antigen is known for it.

Profiling relied on immunoSEQ multiplex PCR, and the TCRdb table lists in-frame clones only, not all of them. The top ten clones hold about 8% of a sample with roughly 59,000 clones, approximately 67% of them seen once. The V gene lost 8 bases and the J gene lost 5 bases, with 10 bases spanning the gap. This CDR3 has 11 residues. Germline V gives CDR1 MNHEY, CDR2 SVGAGI. The study gave focal radiation plus ipilimumab CTLA-4 blockade to patients with chemo-refractory metastatic non-small-cell lung cancer. V usage is TRBV6-5 and J usage is TRBJ2-7; tentatively, D is TRBD1 (5 bases). The origin of this receptor is a human donor with non-small cell lung cancer whose response to radiotherapy plus ipilimumab could not be evaluated. The input for sequencing was peripheral blood, taken from a patient treated with radiotherapy plus ipilimumab. For the CDR3, the DNA is TGTGCCAGCGGCAGGGTCCACGAGCAGTACTTC. Its translation: CASGRVHEQYF.